This T cell receptor (beta chain) appears in the sequencing data of a study of tumor-infiltrating lymphocytes in primary liver carcinoma. This CDR3 has 14 residues. Looked up from germline, CDR1 is MNHNS and CDR2 is SASEGT. Study-wide results and limits: It was observed that only about 7.5-25% of the top clones appeared in every one of the five tumor regions.

Co-extracted RNA and DNA came from roughly 21-30 mg of unsorted bulk tissue. Viable tumor cells exceeded 80% in all tumor samples. Regarding this clonotype: As yet, its antigen is unknown. A much larger clone sits a single nucleotide away, making a read error possible.

With 400 to 550 ng total RNA as template and a constant-region primer, TCR beta cDNA was made. Generation of the TCR beta libraries relied on three nested multiplex PCR rounds using slightly modified ARM-PCR. PCR rounds one and two used TRBV1-TRBV30 forward primers with a C-beta reverse primer for approximately 11 cycles each. TCRdb re-derived calls from the multiplex PCR reads in MiXCR, one entry per CDR3 protein. The table includes 80,000 or so distinct CDR3 sequences, 71% detected once. Material: liver tumor tissue from sampling region 4. Subset meaning: tumor region T4, right-lateral pole. The V gene is TRBV6-1, the J gene TRBJ2-7, with 7 bases that match TRBD1. The TCR originated in a woman aged 60 to 75 with primary liver carcinoma and hepatitis B virus infection. This CDR3 is CVSSQFGQVYEQYF. CDR3 nucleotides: TGTGTCAGCAGTCAATTCGGACAGGTCTACGAGCAGTACTTC.